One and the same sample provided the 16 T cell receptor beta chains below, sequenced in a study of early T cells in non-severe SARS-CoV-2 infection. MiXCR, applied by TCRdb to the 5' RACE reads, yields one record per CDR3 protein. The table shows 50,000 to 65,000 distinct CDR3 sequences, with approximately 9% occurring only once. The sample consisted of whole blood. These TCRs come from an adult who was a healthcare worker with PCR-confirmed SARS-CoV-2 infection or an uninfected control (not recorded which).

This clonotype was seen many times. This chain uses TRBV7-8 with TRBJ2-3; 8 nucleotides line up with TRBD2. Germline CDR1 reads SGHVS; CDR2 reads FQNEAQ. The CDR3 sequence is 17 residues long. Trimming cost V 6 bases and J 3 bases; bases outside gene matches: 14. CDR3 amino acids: CASRRQGHSGKTDTQYF. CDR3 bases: TGTGCCAGCAGGCGCCAGGGTCATAGCGGGAAGACAGATACGCAGTATTTT.

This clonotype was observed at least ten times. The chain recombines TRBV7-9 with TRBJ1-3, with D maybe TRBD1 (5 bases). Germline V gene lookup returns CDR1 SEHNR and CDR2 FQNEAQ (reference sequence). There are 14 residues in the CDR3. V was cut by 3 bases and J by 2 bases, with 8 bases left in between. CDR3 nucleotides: TGTGCCAGCAGCTTTGGGGGAACTGGAAACACCATATATTTT. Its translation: CASSFGGTGNTIYF.

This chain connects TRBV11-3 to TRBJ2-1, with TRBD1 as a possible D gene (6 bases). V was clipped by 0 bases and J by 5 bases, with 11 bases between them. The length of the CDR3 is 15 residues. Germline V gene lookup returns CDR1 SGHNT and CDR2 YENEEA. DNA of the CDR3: TGTGCCAGCAGCTTAGAAGAGGGGACAAACAATGAGCAGTTCTTC. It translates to CASSLEEGTNNEQFF.

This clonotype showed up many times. DNA of the CDR3: TGTGCCAGCAGCAACACCGGGACAGGGTATGAAAAACTGTTTTTT. Translation: CASSNTGTGYEKLFF. The chain combines TRBV11-2 with TRBJ1-4, with 9 bases identical to TRBD1. Germline V lookup: CDR1 SGHAT, CDR2 FQNNGV. The CDR3 is 15 amino acids. After removal of 5 bases from V and 6 bases from J, the junction contained 7 bases not matched to a gene.

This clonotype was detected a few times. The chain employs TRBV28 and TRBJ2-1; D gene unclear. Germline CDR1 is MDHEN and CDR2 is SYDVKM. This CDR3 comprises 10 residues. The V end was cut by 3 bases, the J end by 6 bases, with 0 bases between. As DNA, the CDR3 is TGTGCCAGCAGTTTCAATGAGCAGTTCTTC. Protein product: CASSFNEQFF.

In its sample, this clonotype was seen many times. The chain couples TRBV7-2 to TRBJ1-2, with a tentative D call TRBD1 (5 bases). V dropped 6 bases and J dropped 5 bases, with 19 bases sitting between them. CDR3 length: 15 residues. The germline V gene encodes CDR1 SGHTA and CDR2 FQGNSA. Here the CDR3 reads CASRQGHGQPYGYTF. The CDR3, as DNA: TGTGCCAGCAGGCAAGGACACGGACAACCTTATGGCTACACCTTC.

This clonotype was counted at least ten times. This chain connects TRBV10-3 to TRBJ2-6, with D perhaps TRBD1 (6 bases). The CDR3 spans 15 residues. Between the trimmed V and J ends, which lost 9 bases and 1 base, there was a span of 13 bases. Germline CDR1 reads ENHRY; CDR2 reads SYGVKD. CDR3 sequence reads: CAIGTTASGANVLTF. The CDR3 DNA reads TGTGCCATAGGGACAACAGCTTCTGGGGCCAACGTCCTGACTTTC.

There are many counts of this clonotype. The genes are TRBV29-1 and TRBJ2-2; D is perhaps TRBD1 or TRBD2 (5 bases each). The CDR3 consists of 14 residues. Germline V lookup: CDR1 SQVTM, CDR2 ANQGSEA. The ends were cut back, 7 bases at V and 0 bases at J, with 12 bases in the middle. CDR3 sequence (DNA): TGCAGCGCCTCGGGACGGACGAACACCGGGGAGCTGTTTTTT. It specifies CSASGRTNTGELFF.

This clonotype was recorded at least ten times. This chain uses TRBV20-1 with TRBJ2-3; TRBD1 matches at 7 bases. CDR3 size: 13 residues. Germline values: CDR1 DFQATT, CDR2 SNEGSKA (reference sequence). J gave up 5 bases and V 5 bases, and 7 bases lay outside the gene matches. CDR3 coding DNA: TGCAGTGCTCCCGGGACAGCCCAAGATACGCAGTATTTT. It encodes CSAPGTAQDTQYF.

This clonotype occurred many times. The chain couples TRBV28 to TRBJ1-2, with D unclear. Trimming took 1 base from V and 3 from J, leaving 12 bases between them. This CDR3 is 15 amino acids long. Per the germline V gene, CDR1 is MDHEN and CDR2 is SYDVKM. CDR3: CASSLSGRTDYGYTF. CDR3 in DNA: TGTGCCAGCAGTTTATCTGGCAGGACGGACTATGGCTACACCTTC.

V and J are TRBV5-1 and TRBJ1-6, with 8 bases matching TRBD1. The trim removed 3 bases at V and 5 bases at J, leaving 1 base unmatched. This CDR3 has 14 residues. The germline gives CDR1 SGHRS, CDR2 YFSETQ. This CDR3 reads CASSYRGNNSPLHF. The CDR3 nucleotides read TGCGCCAGCAGCTACAGGGGGAATAATTCACCCCTCCACTTT.

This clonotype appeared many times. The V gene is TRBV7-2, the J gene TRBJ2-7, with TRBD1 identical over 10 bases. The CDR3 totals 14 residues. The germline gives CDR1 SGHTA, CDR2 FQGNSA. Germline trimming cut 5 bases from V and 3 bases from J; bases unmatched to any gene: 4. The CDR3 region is CASSKDRGFYEQYF. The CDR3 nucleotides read TGTGCCAGCAGCAAGGACAGGGGGTTCTACGAGCAGTACTTC.

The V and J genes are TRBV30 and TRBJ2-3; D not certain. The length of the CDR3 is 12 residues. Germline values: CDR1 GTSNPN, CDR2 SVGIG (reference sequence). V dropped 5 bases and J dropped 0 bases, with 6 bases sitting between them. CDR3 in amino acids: CAWETSTDTQYF. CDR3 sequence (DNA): TGTGCCTGGGAGACTAGCACAGATACGCAGTATTTT.

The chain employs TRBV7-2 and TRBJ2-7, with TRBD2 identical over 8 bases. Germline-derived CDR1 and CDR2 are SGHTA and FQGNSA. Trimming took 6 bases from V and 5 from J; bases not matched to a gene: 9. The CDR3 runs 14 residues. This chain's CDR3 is CASSSGTLSHEQYF. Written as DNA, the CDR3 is TGTGCCAGCAGTAGCGGGACCCTGAGCCACGAGCAGTACTTC.

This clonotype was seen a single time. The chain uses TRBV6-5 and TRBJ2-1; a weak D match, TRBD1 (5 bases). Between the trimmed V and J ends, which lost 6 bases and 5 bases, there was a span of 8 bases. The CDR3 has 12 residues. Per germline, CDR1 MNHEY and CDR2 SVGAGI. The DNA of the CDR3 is TGTGCCAGCAGAGTAGGGGACAATGAGCAGTTCTTC. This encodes CASRVGDNEQFF.

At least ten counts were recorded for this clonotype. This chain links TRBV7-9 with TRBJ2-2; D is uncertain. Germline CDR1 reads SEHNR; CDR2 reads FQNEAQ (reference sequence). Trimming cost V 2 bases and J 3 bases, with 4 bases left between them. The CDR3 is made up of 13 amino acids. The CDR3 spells CASSLLHTGELFF. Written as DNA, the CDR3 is TGTGCCAGCAGCTTACTGCACACCGGGGAGCTGTTTTTT. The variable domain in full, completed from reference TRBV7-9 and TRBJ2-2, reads DTGVSQNPRHKITKRGQNVTFRCDPISEHNRLYWYRQTLGQGPEFLTYFQNEAQLEKSRLLSDRFSAERPKGSFSTLEIQRTEQGDSAMYLCASSLLHTGELFFGEGSRLTVL.